The source of this T cell receptor (beta chain) is a study of blood T cell repertoires in COVID-19. Study in general: The United States, Italy and Spain were the sources of the acute and convalescent COVID-19 samples.

Per the authors' pipeline: Reference gene primers were amplified, and this amplification served to estimate nucleated cell counts. Libraries were prepared by immunoSEQ multiplex PCR; TCRdb keeps only in-frame clonotypes and omits some of them. That table gives V, J and clone size, and the DNA gave D and trimming. The sample lists approximately 160,000 clones; over 80% were seen once. The clonotype originates from an elderly woman with active or convalescent COVID-19. Specimen: peripheral blood.

CDR3 region: CASSIQAGGEGTRYGYTF. The CDR3 DNA follows: TGTGCCAGTAGTATCCAGGCAGGGGGCGAGGGAACTAGATACGGCTACACCTTC. The gene calls are TRBV19 and TRBJ1-2; 8 nucleotides match TRBD1. The CDR3 sequence is 18 residues long. The V gene's germline CDR1 is LNHDA and CDR2 SQIVND (reference sequence). Trimming removed 3 bases from V and 8 bases from J; junction bases left unmatched: 20.